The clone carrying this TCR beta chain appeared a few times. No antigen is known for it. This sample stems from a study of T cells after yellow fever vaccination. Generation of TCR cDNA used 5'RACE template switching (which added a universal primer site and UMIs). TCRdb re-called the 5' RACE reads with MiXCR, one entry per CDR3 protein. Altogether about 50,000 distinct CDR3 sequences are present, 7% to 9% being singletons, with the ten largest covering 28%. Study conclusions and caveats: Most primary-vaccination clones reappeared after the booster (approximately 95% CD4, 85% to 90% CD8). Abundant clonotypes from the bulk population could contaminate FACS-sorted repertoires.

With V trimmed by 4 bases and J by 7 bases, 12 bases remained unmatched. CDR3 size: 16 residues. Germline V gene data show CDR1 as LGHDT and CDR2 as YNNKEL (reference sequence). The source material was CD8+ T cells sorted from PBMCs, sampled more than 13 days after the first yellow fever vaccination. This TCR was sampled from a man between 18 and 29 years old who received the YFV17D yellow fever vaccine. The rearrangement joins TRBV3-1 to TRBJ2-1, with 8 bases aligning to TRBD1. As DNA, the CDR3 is TGTGCCAGCAGCCCCTCGACAGGGGTCGCCGGAAATGAGCAGTTCTTC. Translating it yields CASSPSTGVAGNEQFF.